This is a list of T cell receptor beta chains from one sample in a study of OX40 agonist ivuxolimab in advanced cancers. Clones were sequenced by immunoSEQ multiplex PCR, and TCRdb holds only the in-frame ones, with some missing. The sample contains 75,000 to 100,000 clones, 84% of which appear only once. Sequencing used CD4+ or CD8+ T cells sorted from blood, obtained in a trial of the OX40 agonist ivuxolimab. The receptors derive from an adult with an advanced solid tumor such as melanoma, head and neck, liver or kidney cancer. Each CDR3 is given with its conserved first and last residue. The D gene is left open where the match is weak. The size field is filled for only some rows; it gives once, few, many or a size class.

clone size	J gene	V gene	D gene	CDR3 protein	CDR3 DNA
-	TRBJ1-4	TRBV21-1	-	CASTGTGEKEKLFF	TGTGCCAGCACCGGGACAGGGGAAAAAGAAAAACTGTTTTTT
once	TRBJ2-1	TRBV5-1	TRBD1	CASSLTTGAIYNEQFF	TGCGCCAGCAGCTTGACGACAGGGGCAATTTACAATGAGCAGTTCTTC
once	TRBJ2-2	TRBV12-5	-	CASGSWGGGPGELFF	TGTGCTAGTGGTTCGTGGGGAGGGGGCCCCGGGGAGCTGTTTTTT
-	TRBJ2-5	TRBV7-7	TRBD2	CASTIKGGVGETQYF	TGTGCCAGCACCATTAAGGGAGGGGTTGGGGAGACCCAGTACTTC
-	TRBJ1-2	TRBV5-6	-	CASSLVPAAYGYTF	TGTGCCAGCAGCTTGGTTCCGGCAGCCTATGGCTACACCTTC
-	TRBJ1-2	TRBV9	TRBD1	CASSVAPTGGRGYGYTF	TGTGCCAGCAGCGTAGCCCCGACAGGGGGCCGCGGTTATGGCTACACCTTC
-	TRBJ1-2	TRBV18	TRBD1	CASSPDRAHGYTF	TGTGCCAGCTCACCAGACAGGGCCCATGGCTACACCTTC
-	TRBJ1-5	TRBV6-5	-	CASSSGARRPQHF	TGTGCCAGCAGTTCAGGTGCCCGTCGGCCCCAGCATTTT
once	TRBJ1-6	TRBV6-1	TRBD1	CASSEGGTGKTIGNSPLHF	TGTGCCAGCAGTGAGGGCGGGACAGGAAAAACGATCGGGAATTCACCCCTCCACTTT
-	TRBJ2-1	TRBV18	TRBD2	CASSPGRGSYNEQFF	TGTGCCAGCTCACCTGGGCGGGGGTCCTACAATGAGCAGTTCTTC
-	TRBJ1-1	TRBV10-3	-	CAISESLGGNTEAFF	TGTGCCATCAGTGAGTCCTTAGGGGGGAACACTGAAGCTTTCTTT
once	TRBJ1-1	TRBV6-1	-	CASINHADVREAFF	TGTGCCAGCATCAACCACGCCGATGTAAGAGAAGCTTTCTTT
-	TRBJ1-1	TRBV11-2	-	CASSPRRGVNTEAFF	TGTGCCAGCAGCCCCCGTCGGGGGGTGAACACTGAAGCTTTCTTT
-	TRBJ2-7	TRBV9	-	CASSVGGTNYEQYF	TGTGCCAGCAGCGTAGGAGGGACAAACTACGAGCAGTACTTC
-	TRBJ1-1	TRBV5-1	-	CASSLNTEAFF	TGCGCCAGCAGCTTGAACACTGAAGCTTTCTTT
-	TRBJ2-2	TRBV29-1	-	CSVGLNTGELFF	TGCAGCGTTGGCCTGAACACCGGGGAGCTGTTTTTT
-	TRBJ2-1	TRBV5-1	TRBD1	CASTSGTDHYNEQFF	TGCGCCAGCACTTCCGGGACAGACCATTACAATGAGCAGTTCTTC
-	TRBJ1-1	TRBV5-1	-	CASSSTGTQIMNTEAFF	TGCGCCAGCAGCTCGACCGGGACCCAGATTATGAACACTGAAGCTTTCTTT
-	TRBJ2-3	TRBV7-9	-	CASREGTDTQYF	TGTGCCAGCCGCGAGGGAACAGATACGCAGTATTTT
few	TRBJ2-3	TRBV9	-	CASSSRERIDTQYF	TGTGCCAGCAGCTCTAGGGAGCGTATAGATACGCAGTATTTT
-	TRBJ2-7	TRBV2	TRBD2	CARGLAGGSYEQYF	TGTGCCAGGGGACTAGCGGGGGGCTCCTACGAGCAGTACTTC
few	TRBJ2-7	TRBV19	TRBD1	CASSSSRTGSYEQYF	TGTGCCAGTAGTTCGTCCCGGACAGGGTCCTACGAGCAGTACTTC